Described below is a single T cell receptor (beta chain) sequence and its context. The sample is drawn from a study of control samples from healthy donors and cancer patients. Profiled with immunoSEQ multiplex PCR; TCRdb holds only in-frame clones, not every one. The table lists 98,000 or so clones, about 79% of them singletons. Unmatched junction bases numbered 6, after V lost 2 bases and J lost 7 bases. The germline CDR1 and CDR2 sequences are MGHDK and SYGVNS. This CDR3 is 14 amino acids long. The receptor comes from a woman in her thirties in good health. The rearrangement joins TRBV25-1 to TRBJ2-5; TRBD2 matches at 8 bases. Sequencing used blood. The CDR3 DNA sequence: TGTGCCAGCAGTGAACCGGGACTAGTAGGGACCCAGTACTTC. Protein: CASSEPGLVGTQYF.